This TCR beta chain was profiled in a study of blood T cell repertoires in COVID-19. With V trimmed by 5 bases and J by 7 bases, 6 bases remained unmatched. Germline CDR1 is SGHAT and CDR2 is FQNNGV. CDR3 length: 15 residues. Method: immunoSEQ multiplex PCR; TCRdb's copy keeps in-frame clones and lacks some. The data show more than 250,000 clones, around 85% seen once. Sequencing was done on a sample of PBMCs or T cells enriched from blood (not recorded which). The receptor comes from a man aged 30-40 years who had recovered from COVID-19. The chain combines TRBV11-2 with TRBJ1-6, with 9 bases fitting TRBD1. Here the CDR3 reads CASSPDRGDNSPLHF. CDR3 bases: TGTGCCAGCAGCCCGGACAGGGGAGACAATTCACCCCTCCACTTT.